These 20 T cell receptor beta chains share one sample of origin, sequenced in a study of cytomegalovirus exposure and HLA in healthy donors. The PCR contained 60 Vbeta and 13 Jbeta primers. The data were produced by immunoSEQ multiplex PCR, yet TCRdb's version contains in-frame clones alone and is incomplete. Of around 120,000 clones listed, around 80% are singletons. What was sequenced was PBMCs. The receptors were sampled from a man aged 30-40 years in good health and CMV-seropositive.

Written as DNA, the CDR3 is TGTGCCAGCAGCTTAGGACTAGCGAACTACAATGAGCAGTTCTTC. Translated: CASSLGLANYNEQFF. The gene calls are TRBV11-2 and TRBJ2-1, with TRBD2 matching over 8 bases. Per the germline V gene, CDR1 is SGHAT and CDR2 is FQNNGV. The V and J ends lost 1 base and 3 bases, in that order; junction bases with no gene match: 2. The CDR3 contains 15 residues.

This clone was seen more than once but under ten times. This rearrangement joins TRBV6-4 to TRBJ2-1; D uncertain. Trimming removed 3 bases from V and 0 bases from J, with 12 bases in between. The CDR3 consists of 16 residues. Germline assignment: CDR1 MRHNA and CDR2 SNTAGT. CDR3 loop: CASSDSEESSYNEQFF. The CDR3 DNA reads as TGTGCCAGCAGTGATTCCGAGGAGAGCTCCTACAATGAGCAGTTCTTC.

This clone came up a few times. This sequence joins TRBV28 and TRBJ1-5; 8 bases are shared with TRBD1. Germline V gene data show CDR1 as MDHEN and CDR2 as SYDVKM. The trim removed 7 bases at V and 6 bases at J, leaving 11 bases unmatched. The CDR3 totals 15 residues. The CDR3 nucleotides read TGTGCCAGCAACCTTGACAGGGGAGGCGGTCAGCCCCAGCATTTT. It specifies CASNLDRGGGQPQHF.

The chain joins TRBV25-1 to TRBJ2-1, with 8 positions matching TRBD1. This CDR3 has 17 residues. The germline V gene has CDR1 MGHDK and CDR2 SYGVNS. With 2 bases clipped from V and 3 bases from J, the junction kept 9 bases outside the gene matches. The DNA of the CDR3 is TGTGCCAGCAGTGAAGCCCGGACAGGGTGGATCTACAATGAGCAGTTCTTC. Protein sequence: CASSEARTGWIYNEQFF.

The chain is built from TRBV10-2 and TRBJ2-3, with D perhaps matching TRBD2 (6 bases). Trimming took off 7 bases at V and 7 bases at J, with 24 bases between the two ends. The germline V gene has CDR1 WSHSY and CDR2 SAAADI. This CDR3 comprises 16 residues. The CDR3 spells CASTRSSGSPSNTQYF. CDR3 coding DNA: TGCGCCAGCACCCGATCCAGCGGGTCCCCTTCGAATACGCAGTATTTT.

The V gene is TRBV10-2, the J gene TRBJ2-5; 8 bases map to TRBD2. The CDR3 is made up of 13 amino acids. The V segment lost 7 bases and the J segment 10 bases; nucleotides outside the gene matches: 11. CDR1 and CDR2 (germline): WSHSY, SAAADI. The DNA of the CDR3 is TGCGCCAGCACGACTAGCGCGCAGAGTAGCCAGTACTTC. Its translation: CASTTSAQSSQYF.

This sequence joins TRBV11-3 and TRBJ2-7; D is perhaps TRBD1 (5 bases). The germline V gene has CDR1 SGHNT and CDR2 YENEEA. V was pared by 0 bases and J by 6 bases, with 12 bases between. This CDR3 has 14 residues. CDR3 DNA sequence: TGTGCCAGCAGCTTAGATTCACAGGCCAGCGAGCAGTACTTC. Translating it yields CASSLDSQASEQYF.

CDR3 loop: CASSDAGLTEAFF. CDR3 DNA sequence: TGTGCCAGCAGCGATGCAGGGTTAACTGAAGCTTTCTTT. This chain uses TRBV6-6 with TRBJ1-1, with D maybe TRBD1 (5 bases). Trimming stripped 6 bases from V and 5 bases from J, with 13 bases between. CDR1 and CDR2 from the germline V gene are MNHNY and SVGAGI (reference sequence). The CDR3 spans 13 residues.

The chain is built from TRBV29-1 and TRBJ2-7; TRBD2 agrees at 10 bases. The V gene's germline CDR1 is SQVTM and CDR2 ANQGSEA. CDR3 size: 14 residues. V gave up 1 base and J gave up 2 bases; unmatched junction bases: 2. CDR3 residues: CSVEGTSGTYEQYF. The CDR3 DNA reads TGCAGCGTTGAAGGGACTAGCGGAACCTACGAGCAGTACTTC.

J is TRBJ2-3 and V is TRBV4-3; 9 bases agree with TRBD2. Trimming removed 3 bases from V and 3 bases from J; junction bases left unmatched: 10. The V gene's germline CDR1 is LGHNA and CDR2 YSLEER. CDR3 size: 17 residues. This chain's CDR3 is CASSHEISGGRTDTQYF. The DNA of the CDR3 is TGCGCCAGCAGCCACGAAATTAGCGGGGGAAGAACAGATACGCAGTATTTT.

The V call is TRBV4-2, the J call TRBJ2-2; 8 bases line up with TRBD2. CDR3 length: 16 residues. V shed 4 bases and J 3 bases; nucleotides not matched to a gene: 7. Germline V gene sequence: CDR1 LGHNA, CDR2 YNFKEQ. Here the CDR3 reads CASSLLRRGDTGELFF. As DNA, the CDR3 is TGTGCCAGCAGCCTCCTACGGCGGGGGGACACCGGGGAGCTGTTTTTT.

The V gene is TRBV4-1, the J gene TRBJ2-7; D is possibly TRBD1 (5 bases). This CDR3 has 14 amino acids. Between the trimmed V and J ends, which lost 4 bases and 3 bases, there was a span of 13 bases. Germline lookup yields CDR1 MGHRA and CDR2 YSYEKL. CDR3 sequence: CASSPKYDSYEQYF. Written as DNA, the CDR3 is TGCGCCAGCAGCCCCAAATACGACAGCTACGAGCAGTACTTC.

The chain links TRBV5-4 to TRBJ1-2; 10 bases line up with TRBD1. CDR1 SGHNT and CDR2 YYREEE come from the germline V gene (reference sequence). Germline trimming cut 4 bases from V and 5 bases from J; bases unmatched to any gene: 11. The CDR3 sequence is 16 residues long. CDR3 DNA: TGTGCCAGCAGCGGGGGGCCGGGACAGGGGAGTTATGGCTACACCTTC. Protein: CASSGGPGQGSYGYTF.

V and J are TRBV27 and TRBJ1-6; 9 bases are a match to TRBD1. Per germline, CDR1 MNHEY and CDR2 SMNVEV (reference sequence). The CDR3 is 14 residues long. The ends lost 5 bases at V and 10 bases at J; junction bases unmatched: 6. The CDR3 sequence: CASSLGTGNSPLHF. CDR3 in DNA: TGTGCCAGCAGTCTCGGGACAGGGAACTCACCCCTCCACTTT.

The chain uses TRBV6-1 and TRBJ2-5, with 10 bases that match TRBD1. The J call may be in error: the DNA end matches TRBJ2-7 better. Germline-derived CDR1 and CDR2 are MNHNS and SASEGT. The CDR3 is 15 residues long. CDR3 nucleotides: TGTGCCAGCATTATTGGGACAGGGGTTTCCTACGAGCAGTACTTC. It is translated as CASIIGTGVSYEQYF.

In this sample, this clone turned up a few times. J is TRBJ2-5 and V is TRBV6-6, with a weak D call TRBD2 (5 bases). The CDR3 has 11 amino acids. Per germline, CDR1 MNHNY and CDR2 SVGAGI (reference sequence). The CDR3 DNA reads TGTTCACACGGGGAAGAAGAGACCCAGTACTTC. Encoded protein: CSHGEEETQYF.

This sequence joins TRBV5-4 and TRBJ2-5; D may be TRBD1 (5 bases). This CDR3 is built from 13 residues. Trimming stripped 4 bases from V and 4 bases from J, with 11 bases between. Germline loops: CDR1 SGHNT, CDR2 YYREEE (reference sequence). Here the CDR3 reads CASSGAVRETQYF. CDR3 DNA sequence: TGTGCCAGCAGCGGGGCGGTGAGAGAGACCCAGTACTTC.

Remarks on this clone: A read error may produce the germline difference seen at one junction end. The chain employs TRBV28 and TRBJ1-3, with no clear D. This CDR3 is 15 amino acids long. Germline V gives CDR1 MDHEN, CDR2 SYDVKM. The CDR3 loop reads CASSLLLDSGNAIYF. The CDR3 DNA reads as TGTGCCAGCAGTTTACTGTTGGACTCTGGAAACGCCATATATTTT.

The CDR3 DNA is TGTGCCGCACAACTAATATTAGTATCACCCCTCCACTTT. Translated, it gives CAAQLILVSPLHF. This sequence joins TRBV6-1 and TRBJ1-6; D uncertain. Germline loops: CDR1 MNHNS, CDR2 SASEGT. The CDR3 spans 13 residues. Trimming left V 11 bases short and J 10 bases short, with 18 bases between.

The CDR3 reads CASTDRQGRFGDVLTF. The DNA for the CDR3 is TGTGCCTCTACAGATCGACAGGGGCGGTTTGGGGACGTCCTGACTTTC. The chain uses TRBV30 and TRBJ2-6; 8 positions match TRBD1. The CDR3 contains 16 residues. Per the germline V gene, CDR1 is GTSNPN and CDR2 is SVGIG (reference sequence). Germline trimming cut 7 bases from V and 11 bases from J; bases unmatched to any gene: 19.